This TCR beta chain emerged from a study of early T cells in non-severe SARS-CoV-2 infection. Study in general: Unpaired chains resulted from sequencing bulk RNA of unsorted whole blood.

The germline V and J ends were trimmed by 5 bases and 4 bases, with 20 bases remaining between them. Looked up from germline, CDR1 is SGHVS and CDR2 is FNYEAQ. The CDR3 length is 16 residues. As part of library construction, unique molecular identifiers were attached to individual cDNA molecules. TCRdb fed the 5' RACE reads into MiXCR, producing one record per CDR3 protein. The sample records under 60,000 distinct CDR3 sequences, about 8.2% being singletons. Sequenced input: whole blood. The TCR comes from an adult who was a healthcare worker with PCR-confirmed SARS-CoV-2 infection or an uninfected control (not recorded which). V gene TRBV7-6 combines with J gene TRBJ2-5; tentative D call: TRBD2 (5 bases). CDR3 amino acids: CASSARDRSLGETQYF. In DNA, the CDR3 is TGTGCCAGCAGCGCCCGGGATCGGAGCTTGGGAGAGACCCAGTACTTC.